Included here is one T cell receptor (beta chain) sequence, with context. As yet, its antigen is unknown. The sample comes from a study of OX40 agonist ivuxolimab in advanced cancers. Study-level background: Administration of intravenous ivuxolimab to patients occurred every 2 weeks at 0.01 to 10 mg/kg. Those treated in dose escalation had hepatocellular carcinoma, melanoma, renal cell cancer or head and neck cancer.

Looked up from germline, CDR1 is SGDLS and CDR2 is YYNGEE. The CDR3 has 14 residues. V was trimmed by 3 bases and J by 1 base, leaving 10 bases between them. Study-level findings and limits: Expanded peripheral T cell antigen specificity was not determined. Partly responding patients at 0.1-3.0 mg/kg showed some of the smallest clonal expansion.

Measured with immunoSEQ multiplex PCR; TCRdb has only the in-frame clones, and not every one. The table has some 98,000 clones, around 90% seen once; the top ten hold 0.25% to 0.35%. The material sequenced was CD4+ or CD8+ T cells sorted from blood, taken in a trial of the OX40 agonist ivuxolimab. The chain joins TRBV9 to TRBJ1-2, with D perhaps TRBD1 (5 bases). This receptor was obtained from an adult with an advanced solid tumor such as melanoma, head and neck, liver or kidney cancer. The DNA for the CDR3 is TGTGCCAGCAGCGGGACAAAACTTAACTATGGCTACACCTTC. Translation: CASSGTKLNYGYTF.